This T cell receptor (beta chain) was identified during a study of blood T cell repertoires in COVID-19. About the study: Samples of COVID-19 (acute and convalescent) were obtained from the United States, Italy and Spain.

V was cut by 5 bases and J by 5 bases, with 15 bases left in between. This CDR3 region has 14 residues. Germline assignment: CDR1 MNHEY and CDR2 SVGEGT. The assay was immunoSEQ multiplex PCR, and TCRdb's table has in-frame clones only and misses some. The sample gives tens of thousands of clones, approximately 91% of which show up once; about an eighth is in the top ten. The receptor's source is a human donor with active COVID-19. The donor label of this sample is uncertain. This chain uses TRBV6-2 or TRBV6-3 with TRBJ2-5, with a weak D call TRBD1 (6 bases). Specimen: peripheral blood. DNA for the CDR3: TGTGCCAGCAGTGACTACGACAGGCGGGAGACCCAGTACTTC. Residues: CASSDYDRRETQYF.